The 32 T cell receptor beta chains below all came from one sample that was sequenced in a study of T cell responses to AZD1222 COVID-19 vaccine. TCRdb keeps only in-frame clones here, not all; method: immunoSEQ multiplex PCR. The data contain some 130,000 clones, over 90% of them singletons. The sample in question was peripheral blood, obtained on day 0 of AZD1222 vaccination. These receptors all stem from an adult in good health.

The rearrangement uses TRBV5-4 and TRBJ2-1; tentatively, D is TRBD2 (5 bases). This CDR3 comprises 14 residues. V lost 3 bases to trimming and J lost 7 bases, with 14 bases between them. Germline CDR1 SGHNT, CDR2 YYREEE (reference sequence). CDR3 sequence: CASSSRTGPNEQFF. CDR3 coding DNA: TGTGCCAGCAGCTCCCGGACTGGACCGAATGAGCAGTTCTTC.

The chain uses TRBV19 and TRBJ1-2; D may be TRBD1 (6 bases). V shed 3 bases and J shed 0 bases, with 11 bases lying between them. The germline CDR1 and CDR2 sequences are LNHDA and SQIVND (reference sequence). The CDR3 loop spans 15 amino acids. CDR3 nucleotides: TGTGCCAGTAGTATTGGCAGGGGAGCTAACTATGGCTACACCTTC. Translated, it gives CASSIGRGANYGYTF. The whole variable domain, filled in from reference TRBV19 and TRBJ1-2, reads DGGITQSPKYLFRKEGQNVTLSCEQNLNHDAMYWYRQDPGQGLRLIYYSQIVNDFQKGDIAEGYSVSREKKESFPLTVTSAQKNPTAFYLCASSIGRGANYGYTFGSGTRLTVV.

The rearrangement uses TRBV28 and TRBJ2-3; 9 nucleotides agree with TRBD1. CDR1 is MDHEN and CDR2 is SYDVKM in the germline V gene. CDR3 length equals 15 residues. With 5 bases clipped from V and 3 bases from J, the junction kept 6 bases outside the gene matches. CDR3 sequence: CASSQQTGGTDTQYF. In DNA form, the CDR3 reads TGTGCCAGCAGTCAACAGACAGGGGGAACAGATACGCAGTATTTT.

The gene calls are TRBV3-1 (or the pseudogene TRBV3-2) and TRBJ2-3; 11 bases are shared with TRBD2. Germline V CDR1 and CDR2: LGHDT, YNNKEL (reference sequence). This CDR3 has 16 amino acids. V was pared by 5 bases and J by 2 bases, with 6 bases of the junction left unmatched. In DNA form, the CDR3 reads TGTGCCAGCAGCGGTCGACTAGCGGGATACACAGATACGCAGTATTTT. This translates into CASSGRLAGYTDTQYF.

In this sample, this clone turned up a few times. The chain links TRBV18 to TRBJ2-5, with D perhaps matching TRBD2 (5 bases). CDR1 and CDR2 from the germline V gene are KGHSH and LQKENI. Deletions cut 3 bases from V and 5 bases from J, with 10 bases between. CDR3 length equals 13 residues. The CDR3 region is CASSPRSGETQYF. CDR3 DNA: TGTGCCAGCTCACCCAGATCGGGGGAGACCCAGTACTTC.

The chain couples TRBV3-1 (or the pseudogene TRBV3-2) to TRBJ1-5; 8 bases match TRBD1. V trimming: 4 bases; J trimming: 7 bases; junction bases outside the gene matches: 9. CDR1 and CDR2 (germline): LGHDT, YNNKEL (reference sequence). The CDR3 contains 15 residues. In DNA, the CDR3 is TGTGCCAGCAGCCGTGGACAGGGAAGAACGCAGCCCCAGCATTTT. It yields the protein CASSRGQGRTQPQHF.

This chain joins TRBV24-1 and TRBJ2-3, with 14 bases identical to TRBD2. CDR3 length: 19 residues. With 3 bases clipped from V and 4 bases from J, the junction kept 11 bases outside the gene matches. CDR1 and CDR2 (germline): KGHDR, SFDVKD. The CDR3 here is CATSDPPGLAGEGSDTQYF. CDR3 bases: TGTGCCACCAGTGATCCACCGGGACTAGCGGGAGAAGGCTCAGATACGCAGTATTTT.

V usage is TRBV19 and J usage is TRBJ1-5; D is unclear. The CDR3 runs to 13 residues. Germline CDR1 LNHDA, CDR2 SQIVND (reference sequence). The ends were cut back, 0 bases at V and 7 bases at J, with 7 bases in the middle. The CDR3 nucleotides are TGTGCCAGTAGTATAGACGCCGGCCAGCCCCAGCATTTT. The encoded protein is CASSIDAGQPQHF.

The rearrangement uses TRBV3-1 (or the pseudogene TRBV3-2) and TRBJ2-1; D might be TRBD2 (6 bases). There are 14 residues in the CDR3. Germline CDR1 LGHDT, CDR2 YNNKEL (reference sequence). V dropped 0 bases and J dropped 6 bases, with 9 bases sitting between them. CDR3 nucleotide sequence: TGTGCCAGCAGCCAAGAGGAGGGAGGCAATGAGCAGTTCTTC. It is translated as CASSQEEGGNEQFF.

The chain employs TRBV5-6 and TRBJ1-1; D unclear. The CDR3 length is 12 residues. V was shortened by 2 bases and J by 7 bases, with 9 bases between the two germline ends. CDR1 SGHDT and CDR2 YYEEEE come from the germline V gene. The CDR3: CASSLNSVEAFF. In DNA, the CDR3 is TGTGCCAGCAGCTTAAATTCGGTTGAAGCTTTCTTT.

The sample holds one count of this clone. The CDR3 sequence: CASSLGGRDTGELFF. The CDR3 nucleotides read TGTGCCAGCAGCTTAGGCGGGAGAGACACCGGGGAGCTGTTTTTT. This rearrangement joins TRBV7-9 to TRBJ2-2; the match to TRBD2 covers 7 bases. This CDR3 region has 15 residues. V dropped 1 base and J dropped 3; count of bases not matched to a gene: 2. Germline-derived CDR1 and CDR2 are SEHNR and FQNEAQ (reference sequence).

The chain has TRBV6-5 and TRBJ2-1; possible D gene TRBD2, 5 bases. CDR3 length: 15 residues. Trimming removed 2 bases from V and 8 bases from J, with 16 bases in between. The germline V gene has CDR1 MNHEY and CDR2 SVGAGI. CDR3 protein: CASSYERRGRDEQFF. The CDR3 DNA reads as TGTGCCAGCAGTTACGAGCGGAGAGGGCGGGATGAGCAGTTCTTC.

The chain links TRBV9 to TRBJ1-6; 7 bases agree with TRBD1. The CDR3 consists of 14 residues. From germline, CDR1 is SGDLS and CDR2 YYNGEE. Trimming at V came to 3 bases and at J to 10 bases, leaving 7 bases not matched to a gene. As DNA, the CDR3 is TGTGCCAGCAGCGCGACAGGGATTGACTCACCCCTCCACTTT. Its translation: CASSATGIDSPLHF.

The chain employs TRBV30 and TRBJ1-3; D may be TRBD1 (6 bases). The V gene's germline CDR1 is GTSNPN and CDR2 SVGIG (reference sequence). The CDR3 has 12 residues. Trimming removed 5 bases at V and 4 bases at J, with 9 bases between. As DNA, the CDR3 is TGTGCCTGGGGGACATACGGAAACACCATATATTTT. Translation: CAWGTYGNTIYF. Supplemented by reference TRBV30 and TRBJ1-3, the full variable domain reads SQTIHQWPATLVQPVGSPLSLECTVEGTSNPNLYWYRQAAGRGLQLLFYSVGIGQISSEVPQNLSASRPQDRQFILSSKKLLLSDSGFYLCAWGTYGNTIYFGEGSWLTVV.

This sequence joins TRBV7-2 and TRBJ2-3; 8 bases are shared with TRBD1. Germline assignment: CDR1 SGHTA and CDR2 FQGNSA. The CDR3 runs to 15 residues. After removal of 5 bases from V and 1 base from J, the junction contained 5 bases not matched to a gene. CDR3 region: CASSTSGQGTDTQYF. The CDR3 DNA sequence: TGTGCCAGCAGCACCTCGGGACAGGGCACAGATACGCAGTATTTT.

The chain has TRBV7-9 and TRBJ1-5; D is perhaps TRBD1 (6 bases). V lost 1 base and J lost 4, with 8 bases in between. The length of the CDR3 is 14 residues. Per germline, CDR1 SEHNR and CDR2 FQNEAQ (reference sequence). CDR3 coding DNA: TGTGCCAGCAGCTTAGAACAGGGAAATCAGCCCCAGCATTTT. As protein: CASSLEQGNQPQHF.

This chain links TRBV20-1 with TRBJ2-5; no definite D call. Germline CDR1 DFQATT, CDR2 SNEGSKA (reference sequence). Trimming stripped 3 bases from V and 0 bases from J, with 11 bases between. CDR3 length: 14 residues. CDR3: CSASPPGYQETQYF. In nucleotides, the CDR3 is TGCAGTGCTAGTCCCCCCGGCTACCAAGAGACCCAGTACTTC.

DNA for the CDR3: TGCGCCAGCAGCTTGGTGGCAGGGAGGAACACTGAAGCTTTCTTT. Translation: CASSLVAGRNTEAFF. The chain carries TRBV5-1 and TRBJ1-1, with D possibly matching TRBD1 (5 bases). Germline CDR1 is SGHRS and CDR2 is YFSETQ. This CDR3 contains 15 residues. V lost 0 bases, J lost 1 base, and 10 bases lay in between.

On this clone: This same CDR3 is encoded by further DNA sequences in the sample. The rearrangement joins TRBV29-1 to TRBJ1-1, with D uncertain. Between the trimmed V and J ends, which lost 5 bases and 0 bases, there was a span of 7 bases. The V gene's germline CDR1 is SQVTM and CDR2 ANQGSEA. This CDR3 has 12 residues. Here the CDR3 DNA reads TGCAGCGTTCCGGGGTTGAACACTGAAGCTTTCTTT. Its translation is CSVPGLNTEAFF.

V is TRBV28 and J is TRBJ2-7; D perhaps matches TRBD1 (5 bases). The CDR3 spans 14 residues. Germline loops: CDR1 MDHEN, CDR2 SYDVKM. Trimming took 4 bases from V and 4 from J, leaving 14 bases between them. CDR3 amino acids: CASSSHGRVYEQYF. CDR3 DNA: TGTGCCAGCAGTTCTCACGGCAGGGTGTACGAGCAGTACTTC.

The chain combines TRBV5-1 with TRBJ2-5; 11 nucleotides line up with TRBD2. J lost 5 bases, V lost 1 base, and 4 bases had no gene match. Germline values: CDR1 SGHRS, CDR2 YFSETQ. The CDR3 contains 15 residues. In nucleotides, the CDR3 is TGCGCCAGCAGCTTGACTAGCGGGAGTTATGAGACCCAGTACTTC. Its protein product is CASSLTSGSYETQYF.

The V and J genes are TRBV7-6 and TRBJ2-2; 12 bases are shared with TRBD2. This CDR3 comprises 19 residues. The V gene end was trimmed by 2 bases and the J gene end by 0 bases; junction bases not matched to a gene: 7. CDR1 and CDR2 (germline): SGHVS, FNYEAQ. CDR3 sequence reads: CASSLTSGRFFANTGELFF. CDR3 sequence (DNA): TGTGCCAGCAGCTTAACTAGCGGGAGGTTCTTTGCGAACACCGGGGAGCTGTTTTTT. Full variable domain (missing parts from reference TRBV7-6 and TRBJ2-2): GAGVSQSPRYKVTKRGQDVALRCDPISGHVSLYWYRQALGQGPEFLTYFNYEAQQDKSGLPNDRFSAERPEGSISTLTIQRTEQRDSAMYRCASSLTSGRFFANTGELFFGEGSRLTVL.

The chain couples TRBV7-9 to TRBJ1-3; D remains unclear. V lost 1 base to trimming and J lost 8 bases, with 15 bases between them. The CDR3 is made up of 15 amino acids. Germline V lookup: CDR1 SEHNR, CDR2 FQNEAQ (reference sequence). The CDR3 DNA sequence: TGTGCCAGCAGCTTAGATGTTACAATTGGCGACACCATATATTTT. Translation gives CASSLDVTIGDTIYF.

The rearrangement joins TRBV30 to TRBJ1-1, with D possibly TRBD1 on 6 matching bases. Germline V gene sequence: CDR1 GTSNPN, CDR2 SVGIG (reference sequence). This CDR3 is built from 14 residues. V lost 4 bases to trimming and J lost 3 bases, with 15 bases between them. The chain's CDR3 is CAWKPRGWYTEAFF. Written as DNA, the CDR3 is TGTGCCTGGAAGCCCAGGGGTTGGTACACTGAAGCTTTCTTT.

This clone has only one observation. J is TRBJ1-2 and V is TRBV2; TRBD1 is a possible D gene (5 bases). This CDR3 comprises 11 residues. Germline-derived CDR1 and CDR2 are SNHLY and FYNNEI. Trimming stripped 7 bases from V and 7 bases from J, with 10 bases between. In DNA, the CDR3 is TGTGCCAGCAAAGACAGCGTTGGCTACACCTTC. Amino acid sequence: CASKDSVGYTF.

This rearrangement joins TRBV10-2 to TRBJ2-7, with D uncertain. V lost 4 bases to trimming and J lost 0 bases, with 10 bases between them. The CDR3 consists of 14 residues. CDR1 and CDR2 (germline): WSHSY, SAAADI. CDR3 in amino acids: CASSAQVFSYEQYF. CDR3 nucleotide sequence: TGCGCCAGCAGTGCGCAGGTTTTCTCCTACGAGCAGTACTTC.

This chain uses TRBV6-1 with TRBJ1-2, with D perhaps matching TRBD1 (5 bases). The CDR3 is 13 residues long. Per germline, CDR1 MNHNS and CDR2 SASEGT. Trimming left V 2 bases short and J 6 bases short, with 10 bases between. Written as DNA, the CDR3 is TGTGCCAGCAGTGAACCTTGGGGGAATGGCTACACCTTC. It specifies CASSEPWGNGYTF.

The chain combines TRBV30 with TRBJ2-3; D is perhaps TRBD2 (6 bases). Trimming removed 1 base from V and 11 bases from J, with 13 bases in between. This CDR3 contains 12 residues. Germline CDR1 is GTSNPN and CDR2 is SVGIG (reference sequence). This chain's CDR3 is CAWSDGLRRQYF. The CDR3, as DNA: TGTGCCTGGAGTGACGGACTAAGGAGGCAGTATTTT.

The CDR3 protein is CASSEELVGTQYF. For the CDR3, the DNA is TGTGCCAGCAGTGAAGAGCTAGTTGGTACGCAGTATTTT. V gene TRBV2 combines with J gene TRBJ2-3; D gene uncertain. The length of the CDR3 is 13 residues. Per the germline V gene, CDR1 is SNHLY and CDR2 is FYNNEI. Trimming removed 1 base from V and 8 bases from J, with 10 bases in between.

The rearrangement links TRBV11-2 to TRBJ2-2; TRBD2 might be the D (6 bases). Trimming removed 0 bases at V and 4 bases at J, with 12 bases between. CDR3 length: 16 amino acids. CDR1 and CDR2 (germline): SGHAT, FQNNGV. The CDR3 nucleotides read TGTGCCAGCAGCTTAGAGGGAGGCTCGGGCACCGGGGAGCTGTTTTTT. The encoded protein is CASSLEGGSGTGELFF.

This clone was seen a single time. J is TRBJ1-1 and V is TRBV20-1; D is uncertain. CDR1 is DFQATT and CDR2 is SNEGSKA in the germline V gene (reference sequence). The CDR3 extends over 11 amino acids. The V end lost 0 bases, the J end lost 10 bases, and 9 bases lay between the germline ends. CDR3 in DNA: TGCAGTGCTAGAGAAAGGGAGGGAGCTTTCTTT. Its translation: CSAREREGAFF.

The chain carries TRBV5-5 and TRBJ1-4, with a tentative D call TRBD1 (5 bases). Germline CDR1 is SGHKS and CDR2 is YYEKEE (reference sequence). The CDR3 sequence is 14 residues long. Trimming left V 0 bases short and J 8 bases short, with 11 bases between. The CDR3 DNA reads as TGTGCCAGCAGCTTGGGGCAGGGCAACGAAAAACTGTTTTTT. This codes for CASSLGQGNEKLFF.